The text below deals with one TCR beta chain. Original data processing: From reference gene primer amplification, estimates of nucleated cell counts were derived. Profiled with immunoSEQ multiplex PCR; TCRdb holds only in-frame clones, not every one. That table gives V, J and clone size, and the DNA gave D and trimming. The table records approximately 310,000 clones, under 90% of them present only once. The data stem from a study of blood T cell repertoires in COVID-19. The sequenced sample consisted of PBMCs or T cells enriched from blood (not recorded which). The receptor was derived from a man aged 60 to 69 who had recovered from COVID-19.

Written as DNA, the CDR3 is TGTGCCAGCAGTGGTGGGGACCTAGCGGGAGCCGGCGAGCAGTACTTC. Its protein is CASSGGDLAGAGEQYF. This chain links TRBV25-1 with TRBJ2-7, with 10 bases aligning to TRBD2. This CDR3 comprises 16 residues. The junction had 12 bases not matched to a gene; V was cut back by 4 bases and J by 6 bases. CDR1 MGHDK and CDR2 SYGVNS come from the germline V gene.